This TCR beta chain is from a study of blood T cell repertoires in COVID-19. CDR3 length: 13 residues. Per germline, CDR1 SGHRS and CDR2 YFSETQ. V was clipped by 2 bases and J by 5 bases; unmatched bases: 3. Some clones are missing from TCRdb's copy, which holds only in-frame ones; the method was immunoSEQ multiplex PCR. Of about 88,000 clones in the sample, approximately 87% were seen once. This TCR came from a woman in her 70s with acute or convalescent COVID-19. The sequenced sample was peripheral blood. V usage is TRBV5-1 and J usage is TRBJ1-2; TRBD1 matches 7 bases. The CDR3 is CASSFLGQYGYTF. The CDR3 DNA reads TGCGCCAGCAGCTTTCTGGGACAGTATGGCTACACCTTC.